This entry features one T cell receptor beta chain sequence. Its target is not known. These data come from a study of T cells in Graves' hyperthyroidism and ophthalmopathy. Whole-study results and caveats: Ophthalmopathy was separated from stable hyperthyroidism by a 13 V-J model. Blood also held most thyroid clonotypes expanded beyond 0.001.

What was amplified from RNA transcripts were TCR beta CDR3 regions. During a first-round RT-PCR of the TCR CDR3, the HTBI primer set was used. TCRdb reprocessed the multiplex PCR reads via MiXCR and lists one record per CDR3 protein. The sample has approximately 640,000 distinct CDR3 sequences; 17% are singletons. The CDR3 extends over 16 amino acids. Trimming took 5 bases from V and 4 from J; bases not matched to a gene: 14. Germline CDR1 MDHEN, CDR2 SYDVKM. Source material: blood. The TCR originated in a man aged 45-65 years with Graves' hyperthyroidism. The rearrangement joins TRBV28 to TRBJ2-7, with 7 nucleotides matching TRBD2. CDR3 amino acids: CASSKLSGARLYEQYF. The CDR3 DNA reads as TGTGCCAGCAGTAAACTCAGCGGGGCGCGATTGTACGAGCAGTACTTC. The full variable domain, with the rest looked up from reference TRBV28 and TRBJ2-7, is DVKVTQSSRYLVKRTGEKVFLECVQDMDHENMFWYRQDPGLGLRLIYFSYDVKMKEKGDIPEGYSVSREKKERFSLILESASTNQTSMYLCASSKLSGARLYEQYFGPGTRLTVT.